The present T cell receptor (beta chain) was sequenced within a study of human T cells and chemical hapten exposure. TCRdb redid the calling of the RACE reads with MiXCR, one entry per CDR3 protein. The sample holds 60,000 to 75,000 distinct CDR3 sequences, around 7% seen once. Broader study findings: Since the donors had alopecia, their immune response may not be the same as that of healthy people. Sensitizing to DPC left TCRs with a frequency above 1 in 1000 unaltered.

Germline V lookup: CDR1 SGDLS, CDR2 YYNGEE. The CDR3 contains 15 residues. With 2 bases removed from V and 2 bases from J, the gap between germline ends came to 11 bases. The sample's time point: pre-sensitization, week 0. Noted treatment: therapeutic diphenylcyclopropenone sensitization with weekly scalp DPC. This clonotype was observed many times. The antigen remains undetermined. This clonotype originated in a young woman with alopecia areata. Some clones in this sample may be carry-over from other donors' samples. This specimen was whole blood, taken in connection with sensitization to the hapten diphenylcyclopropenone (DPC). The chain has TRBV9 and TRBJ2-1, with D unclear. CDR3 amino acids: CASSVGPGTYNEQFF. In nucleotides, the CDR3 is TGTGCCAGCAGCGTCGGGCCTGGAACCTACAATGAGCAGTTCTTC.